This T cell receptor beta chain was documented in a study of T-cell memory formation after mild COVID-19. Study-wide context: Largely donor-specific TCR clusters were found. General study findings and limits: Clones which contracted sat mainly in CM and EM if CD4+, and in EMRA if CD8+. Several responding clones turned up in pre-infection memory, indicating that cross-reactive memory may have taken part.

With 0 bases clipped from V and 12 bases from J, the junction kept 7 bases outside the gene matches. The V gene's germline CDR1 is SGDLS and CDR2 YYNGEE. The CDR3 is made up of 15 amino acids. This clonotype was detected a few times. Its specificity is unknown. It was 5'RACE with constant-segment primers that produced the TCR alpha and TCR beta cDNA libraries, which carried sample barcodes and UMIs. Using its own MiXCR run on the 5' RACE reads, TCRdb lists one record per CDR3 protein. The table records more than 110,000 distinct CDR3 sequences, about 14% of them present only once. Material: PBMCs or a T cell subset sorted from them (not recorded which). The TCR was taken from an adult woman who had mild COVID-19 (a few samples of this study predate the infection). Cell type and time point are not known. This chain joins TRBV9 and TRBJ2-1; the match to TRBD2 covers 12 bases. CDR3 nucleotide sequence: TGTGCCAGCAGCGTAGGGACTAGCGGGACGGCGTGGCAGTTCTTC. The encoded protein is CASSVGTSGTAWQFF.